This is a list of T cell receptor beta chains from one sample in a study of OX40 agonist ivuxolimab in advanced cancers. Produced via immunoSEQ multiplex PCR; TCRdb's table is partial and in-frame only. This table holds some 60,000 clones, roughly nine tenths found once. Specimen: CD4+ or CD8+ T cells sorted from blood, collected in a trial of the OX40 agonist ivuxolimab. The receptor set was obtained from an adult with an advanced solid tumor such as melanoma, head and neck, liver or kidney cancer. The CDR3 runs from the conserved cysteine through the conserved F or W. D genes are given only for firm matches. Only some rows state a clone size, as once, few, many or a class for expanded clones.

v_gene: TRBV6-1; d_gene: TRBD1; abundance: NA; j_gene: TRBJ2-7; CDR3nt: TGTGCCAGCAGTACCAATGACAGGGCTGCCTACGAGCAGTACTTC; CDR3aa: CASSTNDRAAYEQYF
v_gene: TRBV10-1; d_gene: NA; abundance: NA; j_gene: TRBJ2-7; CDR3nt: TGCGCCAGCAGAGCCGAGAGCTCCTACGAGCAGTACTTC; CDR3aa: CASRAESSYEQYF
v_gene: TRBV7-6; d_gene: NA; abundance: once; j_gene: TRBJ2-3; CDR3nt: TGTGCCAGCAGCTCGCAGGGATGGACAGATACGCAGTATTTT; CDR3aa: CASSSQGWTDTQYF
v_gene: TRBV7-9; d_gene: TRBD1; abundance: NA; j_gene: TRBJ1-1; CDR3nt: TGTGCCAGCAGGCCCCTTCCGGGACAGGGGGCGCGGGACACTGAAGCTTTCTTT; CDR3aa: CASRPLPGQGARDTEAFF
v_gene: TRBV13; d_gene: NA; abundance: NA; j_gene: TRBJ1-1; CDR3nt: TGTGCCAGCAGCTTTTCAAACCCGAACACTGAAGCTTTCTTT; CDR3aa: CASSFSNPNTEAFF
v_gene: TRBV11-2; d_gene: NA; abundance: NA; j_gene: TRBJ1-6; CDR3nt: TGTGCCAGCAGCTTAGTGGGGTCGGGACTTTATAATTCACCCCTCCACTTT; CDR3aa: CASSLVGSGLYNSPLHF
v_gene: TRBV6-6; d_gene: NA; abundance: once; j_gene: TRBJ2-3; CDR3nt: TGTGCCAGCCACCGGGACTTCACAGATACGCAGTATTTT; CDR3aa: CASHRDFTDTQYF
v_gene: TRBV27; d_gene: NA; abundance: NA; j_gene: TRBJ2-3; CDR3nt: TGTGCCAGCAGTTTATACCCAGAAGGAGATACGCAGTATTTT; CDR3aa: CASSLYPEGDTQYF
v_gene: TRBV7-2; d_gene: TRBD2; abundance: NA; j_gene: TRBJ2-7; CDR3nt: TGTGCCAGCCTCGGAGCGGGGCGTCCCCTAGAGGGCGAGCAGTACTTC; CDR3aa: CASLGAGRPLEGEQYF
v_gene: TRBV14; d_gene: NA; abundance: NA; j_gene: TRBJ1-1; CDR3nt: TGTGCCAGCAGCCAGGGCAGCCTTGGGGCTGAAGCTTTCTTT; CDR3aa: CASSQGSLGAEAFF
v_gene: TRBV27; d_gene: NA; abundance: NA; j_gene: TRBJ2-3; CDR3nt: TGTGCCAGCAGACGCGACGGTGAGAGCACAGATACGCAGTATTTT; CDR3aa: CASRRDGESTDTQYF
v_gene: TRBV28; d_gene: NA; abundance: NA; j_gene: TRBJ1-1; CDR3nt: TGTGCCAGCATCCCACAGGGAGCGAACACTGAAGCTTTCTTT; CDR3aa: CASIPQGANTEAFF
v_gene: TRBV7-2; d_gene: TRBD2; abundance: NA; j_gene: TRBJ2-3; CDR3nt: TGTGCCAGCAGCCATCGGGGGGGCGGGAAAGATACGCAGTATTTT; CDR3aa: CASSHRGGGKDTQYF
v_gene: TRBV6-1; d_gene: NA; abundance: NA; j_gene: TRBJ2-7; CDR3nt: TGTGCCAGCAGTTTCGGGTCCTCCTACGAGCAGTACTTC; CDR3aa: CASSFGSSYEQYF
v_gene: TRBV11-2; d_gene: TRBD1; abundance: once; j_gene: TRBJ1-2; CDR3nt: TGTGCCAGCAGCGCCTCCCCGGACAGGAATGGCTACACCTTC; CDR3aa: CASSASPDRNGYTF
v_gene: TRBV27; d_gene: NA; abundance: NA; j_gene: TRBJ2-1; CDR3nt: TGTGCCAGCAGTCAGGGGAGCTCCTACAATGAGCAGTTCTTC; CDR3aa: CASSQGSSYNEQFF
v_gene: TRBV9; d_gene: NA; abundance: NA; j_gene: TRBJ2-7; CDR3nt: TGTGCCAGCAGCAAGTCAGGGATGGACTACGAGCAGTACTTC; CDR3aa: CASSKSGMDYEQYF
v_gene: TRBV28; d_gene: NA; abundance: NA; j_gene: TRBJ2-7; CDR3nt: TGTGCCAGCAGTTCCCCGGACAGCTCCTACGAGCAGTACTTC; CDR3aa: CASSSPDSSYEQYF
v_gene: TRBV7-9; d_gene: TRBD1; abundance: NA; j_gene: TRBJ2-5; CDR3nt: TGTGCCAGCAGCTTAGCGGACAGGTGGGAGACCCAGTACTTC; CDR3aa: CASSLADRWETQYF
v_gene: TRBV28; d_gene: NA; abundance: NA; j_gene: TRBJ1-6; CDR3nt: TGTGCCAGCAGTTTTAAGGCAGCCTATAATTCACCCCTCCACTTT; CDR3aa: CASSFKAAYNSPLHF
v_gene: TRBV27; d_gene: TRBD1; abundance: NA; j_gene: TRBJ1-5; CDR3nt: TGTGCCAGCAGAGCAACCCAGGGGGCTGGTCAGCCCCAGCATTTT; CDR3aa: CASRATQGAGQPQHF
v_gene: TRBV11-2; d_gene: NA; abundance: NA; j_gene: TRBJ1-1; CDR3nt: TGTGCCAGCAGCCTCGTCCCTCGCGGGGTCGGGATGAACACTGAAGCTTTCTTT; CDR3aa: CASSLVPRGVGMNTEAFF
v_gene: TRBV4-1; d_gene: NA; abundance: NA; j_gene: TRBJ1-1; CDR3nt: TGCGCCAGCAGCCAAGACGGGGGTGGCACTGAAGCTTTCTTT; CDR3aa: CASSQDGGGTEAFF
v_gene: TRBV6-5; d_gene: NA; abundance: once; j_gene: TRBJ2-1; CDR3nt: TGTGCCAGCAGTTACGTGTCAGTAGTCAATGAGCAGTTCTTC; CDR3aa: CASSYVSVVNEQFF
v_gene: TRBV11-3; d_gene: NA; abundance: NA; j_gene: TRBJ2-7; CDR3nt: TGTGCCAGCAGCTTAGGAAGCTACGAGCAGTACTTC; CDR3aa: CASSLGSYEQYF
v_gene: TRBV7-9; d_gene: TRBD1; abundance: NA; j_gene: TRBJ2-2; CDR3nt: TGTGCCAGCAGCCTCACCCGGGGACAGTCGAACACCGGGGAGCTGTTTTTT; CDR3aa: CASSLTRGQSNTGELFF
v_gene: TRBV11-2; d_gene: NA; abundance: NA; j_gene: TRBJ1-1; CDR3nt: TGTGCCAGCAGCCCCCGGGACGGCATGAACACTGAAGCTTTCTTT; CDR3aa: CASSPRDGMNTEAFF
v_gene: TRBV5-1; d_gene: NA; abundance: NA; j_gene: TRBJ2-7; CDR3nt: TGCGCCAGCAGCTTGGCGGGGAATTGGGCGGACGAGCAGTACTTC; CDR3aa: CASSLAGNWADEQYF
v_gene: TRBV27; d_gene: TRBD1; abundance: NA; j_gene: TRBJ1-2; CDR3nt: TGTGCCAGCGGGGCACTAACAGGGGTGACCTATGGCTACACCTTC; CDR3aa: CASGALTGVTYGYTF
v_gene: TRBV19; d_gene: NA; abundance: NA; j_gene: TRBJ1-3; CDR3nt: TGTGCCAGTAGGCACAGGGTTAATGGAAACACCATATATTTT; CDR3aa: CASRHRVNGNTIYF
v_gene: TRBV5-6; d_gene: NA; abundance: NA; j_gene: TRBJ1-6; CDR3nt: TGTGCCAGCAGCTTTTGGGAGAACTATAATTCACCCCTCCACTTT; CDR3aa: CASSFWENYNSPLHF
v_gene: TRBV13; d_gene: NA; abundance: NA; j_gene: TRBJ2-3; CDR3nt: TGTGCCAGCAGCTCGGAGTTGGGGGGAGCTAGCACAGATACGCAGTATTTT; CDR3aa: CASSSELGGASTDTQYF
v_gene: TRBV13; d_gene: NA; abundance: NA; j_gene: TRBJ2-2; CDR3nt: TGTGCCAGCCAAAGGACTACGGGGACCGGGGAGCTGTTTTTT; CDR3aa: CASQRTTGTGELFF
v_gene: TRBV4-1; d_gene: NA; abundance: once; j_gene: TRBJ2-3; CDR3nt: TGCGCCAGCAGCCAAGGAGGAGATACGCAGTATTTT; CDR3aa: CASSQGGDTQYF
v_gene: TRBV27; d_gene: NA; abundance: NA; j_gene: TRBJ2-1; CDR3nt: TGTGCCAGCAGTTTATTAGGGACCATGGGGAGCGATGAGCAGTTCTTC; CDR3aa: CASSLLGTMGSDEQFF
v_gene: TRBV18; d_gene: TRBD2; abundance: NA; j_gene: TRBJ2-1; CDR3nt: TGTGCCAGCTCACCTACCGGGACTAGCGGTGAGCAGTTCTTC; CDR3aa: CASSPTGTSGEQFF
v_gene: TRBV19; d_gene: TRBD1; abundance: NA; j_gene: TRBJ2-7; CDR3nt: TGTGCCAGTAGTATAGGGCAGGGGGCGGCCGAGCAGTACTTC; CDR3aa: CASSIGQGAAEQYF
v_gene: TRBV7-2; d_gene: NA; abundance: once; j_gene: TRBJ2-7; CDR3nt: TGTGCCAGCAGCTTAAGGGACGGGCCCGACGAGCAGTACTTC; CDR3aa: CASSLRDGPDEQYF
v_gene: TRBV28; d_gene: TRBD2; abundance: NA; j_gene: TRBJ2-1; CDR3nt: TGTGCCAGCAGTTTATACGCCCCTGGGGTAGCGGGGGGGCCTGACAATAACAATGAGCAGTTCTTC; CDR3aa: CASSLYAPGVAGGPDNNNEQFF
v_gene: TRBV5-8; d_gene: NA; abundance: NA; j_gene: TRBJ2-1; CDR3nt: TGTGCCAGCAGCCTAGAGGGGTCCAGGGATGAGCAGTTCTTC; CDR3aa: CASSLEGSRDEQFF
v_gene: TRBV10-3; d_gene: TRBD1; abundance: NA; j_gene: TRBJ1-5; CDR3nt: TGTGCCATCAGTGAGTCGATGAGGGGGCAGAATCAGCCCCAGCATTTT; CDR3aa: CAISESMRGQNQPQHF
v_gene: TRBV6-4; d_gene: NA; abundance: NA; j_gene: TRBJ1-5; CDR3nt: TGTGCCAGCAGCGGGGGCCATAGCAATCAGCCCCAGCATTTT; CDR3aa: CASSGGHSNQPQHF
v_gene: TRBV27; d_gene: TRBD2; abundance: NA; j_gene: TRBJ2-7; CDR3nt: TGTGCCAGCATCAAGAGCGGGGGACTCGAGCAGTACTTC; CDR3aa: CASIKSGGLEQYF
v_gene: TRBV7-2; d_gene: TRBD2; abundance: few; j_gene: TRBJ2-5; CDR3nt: TGTGCCAGCAGCGTGACTAGCGGGGTTGAGACCCAGTACTTC; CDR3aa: CASSVTSGVETQYF
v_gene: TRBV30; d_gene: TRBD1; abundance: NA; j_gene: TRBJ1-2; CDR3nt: TGTGCCTGGAGTGTTGGAGGGACAGGGAACGGCTACACCTTC; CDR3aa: CAWSVGGTGNGYTF
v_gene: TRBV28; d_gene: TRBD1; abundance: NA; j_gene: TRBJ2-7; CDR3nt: TGTGCCAGCAGTTTAGGGACAGGGTTGGGGGTCTACGAGCAGTACTTC; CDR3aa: CASSLGTGLGVYEQYF
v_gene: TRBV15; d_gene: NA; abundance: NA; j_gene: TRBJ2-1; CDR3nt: TGTGCCACCAGCAGTGCCGTGACAGGATTTGTAAATGAGCAGTTCTTC; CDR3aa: CATSSAVTGFVNEQFF
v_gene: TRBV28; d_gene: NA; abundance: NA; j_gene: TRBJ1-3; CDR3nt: TGTGCCAGCAGTTTAGCAATCGCTTCTATCCCGAGCTCTGGAAACACCATATATTTT; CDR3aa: CASSLAIASIPSSGNTIYF
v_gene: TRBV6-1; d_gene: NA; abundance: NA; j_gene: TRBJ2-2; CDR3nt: TGTGCCATCAGTGCGGACGAGGTCACCGGGGAGCTGTTTTTT; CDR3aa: CAISADEVTGELFF
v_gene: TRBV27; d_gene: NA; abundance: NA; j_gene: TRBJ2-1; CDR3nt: TGTGCCAGCAATTCGGACCCCTACTCCTACAATGAGCAGTTCTTC; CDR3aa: CASNSDPYSYNEQFF
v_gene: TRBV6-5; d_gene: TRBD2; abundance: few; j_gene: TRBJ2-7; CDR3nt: TGTGCCAGCAGTTACCAGGGAGGGAGCTCCTACGAGCAGTACTTC; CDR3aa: CASSYQGGSSYEQYF
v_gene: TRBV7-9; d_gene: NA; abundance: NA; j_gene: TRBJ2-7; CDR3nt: TGTGCCAGCAGCTTAGAAGGACAAACCTACGAGCAGTACTTC; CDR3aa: CASSLEGQTYEQYF
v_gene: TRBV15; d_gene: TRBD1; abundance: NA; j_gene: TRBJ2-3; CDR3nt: TGTGCCACCAGCACCGTCACAGGGGAGAATACAGATACGCAGTATTTT; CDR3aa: CATSTVTGENTDTQYF
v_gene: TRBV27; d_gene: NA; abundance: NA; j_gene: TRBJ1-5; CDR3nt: TGTGCCAGCAGTTTTTATGGCCAGCCCCAGCATTTT; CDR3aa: CASSFYGQPQHF